The sequence of this TCR beta chain was determined in a study of T-cell reconstitution after alpha-beta-depleted transplantation in children. Comment on this clonotype: Its specificity is not known. At one boundary the junction diverges from the germline segment, which might be a read error.

This CDR3 region has 18 residues. The germline gives CDR1 DFQATT, CDR2 SNEGSKA (reference sequence). Broader study findings: In patients about two months after transplant, alpha-beta T cells reportedly arose from several hundred expanded graft clones. It was newly produced T cells that mostly accounted for T-cell counts and diversity one year after transplant.

Using unique molecular identifiers, the investigators prepared the TCRbeta library. MiXCR, applied by TCRdb to the PCR reads, yields one record per CDR3 protein. The sample has about 7,600 distinct CDR3 sequences; around 5% are singletons. The material was PBMCs, mostly from graft donor cells, obtained 180 days after TCRalphabeta/CD19-depleted stem cell transplant. This sequence joins TRBV20-1 and TRBJ2-3, with TRBD2 matching over 9 bases. The receptor comes from a child in the first two years of life who had a stem cell transplant for acute myeloid leukemia, so the T cells may come from the graft donor. In nucleotides, the CDR3 is TGCTGTGCCCAGGCTCCGGGCCTAGCGGGATATGGCACAGATACGCAGTATTTT. This codes for CCAQAPGLAGYGTDTQYF.